This is a list of T cell receptor beta chains from one sample in a study of early T cells in non-severe SARS-CoV-2 infection. TCRdb reprocessed the 5' RACE reads via MiXCR and lists one record per CDR3 protein. The table records 35,000 to 55,000 distinct CDR3 sequences, approximately 6.2% of them present only once. The sequences come from whole blood, collected at baseline. Receptor source: an adult who was a healthcare worker with PCR-confirmed SARS-CoV-2 infection or an uninfected control (not recorded which). Each CDR3 is given with its conserved first and last residue. A D gene is named only where the DNA matches it firmly. The listing skips clone size in some rows; elsewhere it reads once, few, many or a size class.

few,TRBJ2-7,TRBV7-2,-,TGTGCCAGCAGTCCCCGGGCAGGCGAGCAGTACTTC,CASSPRAGEQYF
many,TRBJ2-1,TRBV7-3,-,TGTGCGAACAACAGGCATGAGCAGTTCTTC,CANNRHEQFF
few,TRBJ1-5,TRBV6-1,TRBD1,TGTGCCAGCACTAGGGGACAGGGGGGACAGCCCCAGCATTTT,CASTRGQGGQPQHF
many,TRBJ2-3,TRBV25-1,-,TGTGCCAGCAGTGAATATAACCGGAATACGCAGTATTTT,CASSEYNRNTQYF
many,TRBJ2-3,TRBV6-5,-,TGTGCCAGCAGTACAGGGGGGGTCACAGATACGCAGTATTTT,CASSTGGVTDTQYF
-,TRBJ2-1,TRBV11-3,-,TGTGCCAGCAGCCAAGACCGACTCAAGAATGAGCAGTTCTTC,CASSQDRLKNEQFF
many,TRBJ2-7,TRBV2,-,TGTGCCAGCAGTTCCCGGGACCGGCGGTACGAGCAGTACTTC,CASSSRDRRYEQYF
-,TRBJ2-3,TRBV7-2,TRBD2,TGTGCCAGCAGCTCCGCGTCGGCCCTAGCGGGAGGGCCGAATTGGGTCCCAGATACGCAGTATTTT,CASSSASALAGGPNWVPDTQYF
many,TRBJ1-6,TRBV5-6,-,TGTGCCAGCAGCTTTTACCGGAATTCACCCCTCCACTTT,CASSFYRNSPLHF
few,TRBJ2-7,TRBV6-5,TRBD2,TGTGCCAGCAAACCCCGGGACTATGGGGAGCAGTACTTC,CASKPRDYGEQYF
-,TRBJ2-7,TRBV4-3,-,TGCGCCAGCAGCCAAGATGTCGGTACCTACGAGCAGTACTTC,CASSQDVGTYEQYF
many,TRBJ1-5,TRBV7-2,-,TGTGCCAGCAGCTTAGCGCCAGGAAATCAGCCCCAGCATTTT,CASSLAPGNQPQHF
-,TRBJ1-2,TRBV28,TRBD1,TGTGCCAGCAGTTTATTGGGGACAGCACCATCCTTC,CASSLLGTAPSF
many,TRBJ2-7,TRBV9,-,TGTGCCAGCAGCCGGCGGATGCTAAGCTACGAGCAGTACTTC,CASSRRMLSYEQYF
-,TRBJ2-3,TRBV9,-,TGTGCCAGCAGCGCCCACCTGGGCACAGATACGCAGTATTTT,CASSAHLGTDTQYF
-,TRBJ1-6,TRBV7-9,TRBD1,TGTGCCAGCAGCCGTGCGGGACAGGGGTCACCCCTCCACTTT,CASSRAGQGSPLHF
many,TRBJ1-2,TRBV12-3/TRBV12-4,-,TGTGCCAGCAGTTCGTTGTTGGGGGCCGGCTACACCTTC,CASSSLLGAGYTF
many,TRBJ1-1,TRBV5-6,-,TGTGCCAGCAGCTTGCGGACGGTTTGGTGGAACACTGAAGCTTTCTTT,CASSLRTVWWNTEAFF
-,TRBJ2-5,TRBV30,-,TGTGCCTGGAGTGGGGAAGGAGCCCGGGAGACCCAGTACTTC,CAWSGEGARETQYF
-,TRBJ2-1,TRBV11-3,-,TGTGCCAGCAGCACCCTAGGGTACAATGAGCAGTTCTTC,CASSTLGYNEQFF
many,TRBJ2-1,TRBV3-1,TRBD2,TGTGCCAGCAACCGACTAGCGGGGGGCAATGAGCAGTTCTTC,CASNRLAGGNEQFF
few,TRBJ2-5,TRBV20-1,TRBD2,TGCAGTGCCCTGACCCCTAGCGGGGGAGCTAAAGAGACCCAGTACTTC,CSALTPSGGAKETQYF
-,TRBJ2-3,TRBV28,-,TGTGCCAGCAGTTTCTCGGGAGTCCTAAGCACAGATACGCAGTATTTT,CASSFSGVLSTDTQYF
few,TRBJ1-1,TRBV29-1,TRBD1,TGCAGCACCGACAGGGCCGGATTGAACACTGAAGCTTTCTTT,CSTDRAGLNTEAFF
many,TRBJ2-1,TRBV5-1,-,TGCGCCAGCAGGGATCTAGGAGGGTCCTACAATGAGCAGTTCTTC,CASRDLGGSYNEQFF
-,TRBJ1-2,TRBV19,-,TGTGCCAGTAGCATACAGGAGAACTATGGCTACACCTTC,CASSIQENYGYTF
many,TRBJ2-5,TRBV7-2,-,TGTGCCAGCAGCTTAGACCGGCCCCTGGCGGGGCAAGAGACCCAGTACTTC,CASSLDRPLAGQETQYF
few,TRBJ1-5,TRBV15,-,TGTGCCACCAGCAGACCCGCGTTAAGGGGTTGGAATCAGCCCCAGCATTTT,CATSRPALRGWNQPQHF
few,TRBJ2-3,TRBV4-1,TRBD1,TGCGCCAGCAGCCAAGATACAGGGGGCCTCCTGGATACGCAGTATTTT,CASSQDTGGLLDTQYF
many,TRBJ2-3,TRBV6-4,TRBD2,TGTGCCAGCAGTGAAGCGGGGGGCACAGATACGCAGTATTTT,CASSEAGGTDTQYF
-,TRBJ2-5,TRBV7-2,TRBD2,TGTGCCAGCAGCTTAGATGGTTCTAGCGGGAGGGCCCGTTTGAAGGAGACCCAGTACTTC,CASSLDGSSGRARLKETQYF
-,TRBJ2-3,TRBV12-3/TRBV12-4,TRBD2,TGTGCCAGCAGTTTGGGACTAGCGGGGGGCACAGATACGCAGTATTTT,CASSLGLAGGTDTQYF
few,TRBJ2-7,TRBV25-1,TRBD2,TGTGCCAGCAGTAACCTTAGCGGGAGGATCTACGAGCAGTACTTC,CASSNLSGRIYEQYF
few,TRBJ2-3,TRBV7-9,TRBD2,TGTGCCAGCAGCTCAGAAGCGGGAGGGGACACAGATACGCAGTATTTT,CASSSEAGGDTDTQYF
few,TRBJ1-1,TRBV21-1,-,TGTGAGGAGGGCGAGGTTCTGAACACTGAAGCTTTCTTT,CEEGEVLNTEAFF
-,TRBJ2-3,TRBV20-1,-,TGCAGTGCTCAGACCTCAGATACGCAGTATTTT,CSAQTSDTQYF